The clone carrying this TCR beta chain was counted between two and nine times. The antigen is unknown. V shed 6 bases and J 6 bases; nucleotides not matched to a gene: 10. CDR1 is MDHEN and CDR2 is SYDVKM in the germline V gene. The CDR3 is 14 residues long. Extraction and reverse transcription of RNA yielded cDNA as the sequencing template. Using immunoSEQ multiplex PCR, the repertoire was profiled, and TCRdb retains in-frame clones only, with some absent. Among some 100,000 clones listed, 35% to 40% were seen once. This sample stems from a study of CD8+ T cells in alopecia areata. Study-level information: Treated patients received oral tofacitinib, 5 to 10 mg twice daily. Study-wide results and caveats: Relative to normal scalp, lesional scalp, especially alopecia totalis/universalis, showed higher clonality. In patients, TCRs were shared less clearly than in mice, and HLA may possibly be involved.

In alopecia areata patients, both lesional scalp punch biopsies and peripheral blood were collected. This TCR derives from a human donor with alopecia areata. V is TRBV28 and J is TRBJ2-7; 8 nucleotides align to TRBD1. The sequenced sample consisted of CD4+ T cells sorted from blood. The CDR3 loop reads CASRIGTGRIEQYF. The CDR3 nucleotides are TGTGCCAGCAGAATCGGGACAGGACGTATCGAGCAGTACTTC. The full variable domain, with the rest looked up from reference TRBV28 and TRBJ2-7, is DVKVTQSSRYLVKRTGEKVFLECVQDMDHENMFWYRQDPGLGLRLIYFSYDVKMKEKGDIPEGYSVSREKKERFSLILESASTNQTSMYLCASRIGTGRIEQYFGPGTRLTVT.